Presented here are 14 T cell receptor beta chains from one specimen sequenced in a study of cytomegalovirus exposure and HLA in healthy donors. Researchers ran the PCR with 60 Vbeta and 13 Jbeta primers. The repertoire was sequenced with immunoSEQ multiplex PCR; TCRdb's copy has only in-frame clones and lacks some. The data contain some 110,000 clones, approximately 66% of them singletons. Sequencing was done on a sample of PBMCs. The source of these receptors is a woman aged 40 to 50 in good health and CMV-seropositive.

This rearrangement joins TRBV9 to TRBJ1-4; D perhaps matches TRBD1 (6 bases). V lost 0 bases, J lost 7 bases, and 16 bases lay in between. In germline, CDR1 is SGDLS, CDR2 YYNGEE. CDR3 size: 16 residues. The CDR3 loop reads CASSVGPGESGEKLFF. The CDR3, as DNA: TGTGCCAGCAGCGTAGGTCCAGGGGAATCTGGTGAAAAACTGTTTTTT.

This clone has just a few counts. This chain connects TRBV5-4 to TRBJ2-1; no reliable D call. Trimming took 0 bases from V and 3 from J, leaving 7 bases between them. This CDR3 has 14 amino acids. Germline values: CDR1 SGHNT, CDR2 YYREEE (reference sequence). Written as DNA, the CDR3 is TGTGCCAGCAGCTTGGATCCTAGCTACAATGAGCAGTTCTTC. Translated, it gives CASSLDPSYNEQFF.

CDR3 DNA sequence: TGTGCCAGCAGCTTTCCCGGACAGTCCTATGGCTACACCTTC. This gives the protein CASSFPGQSYGYTF. J is TRBJ1-2 and V is TRBV7-9, with D tentatively TRBD1 (6 bases). Germline CDR1 SEHNR, CDR2 FQNEAQ (reference sequence). V gave up 3 bases and J gave up 4 bases, with 12 bases separating them. The CDR3 spans 14 residues.

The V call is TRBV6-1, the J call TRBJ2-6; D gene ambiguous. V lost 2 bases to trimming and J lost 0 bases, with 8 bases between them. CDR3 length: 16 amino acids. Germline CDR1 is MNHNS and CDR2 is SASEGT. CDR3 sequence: CASSEWAGSGANVLTF. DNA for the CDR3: TGTGCCAGCAGTGAATGGGCAGGCTCTGGGGCCAACGTCCTGACTTTC.

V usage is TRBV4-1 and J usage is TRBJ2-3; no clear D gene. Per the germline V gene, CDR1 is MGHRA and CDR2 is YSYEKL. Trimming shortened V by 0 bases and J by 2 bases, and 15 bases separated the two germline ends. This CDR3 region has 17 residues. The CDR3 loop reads CASSQELATLTTDTQYF. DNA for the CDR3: TGCGCCAGCAGCCAAGAATTGGCTACACTAACCACAGATACGCAGTATTTT.

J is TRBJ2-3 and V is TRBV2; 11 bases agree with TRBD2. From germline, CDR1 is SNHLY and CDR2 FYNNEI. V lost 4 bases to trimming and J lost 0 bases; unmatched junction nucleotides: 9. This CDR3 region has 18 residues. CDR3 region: CASSVALAGGTSTDTQYF. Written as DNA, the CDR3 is TGTGCCAGCAGTGTGGCGCTAGCGGGAGGTACTAGCACAGATACGCAGTATTTT.

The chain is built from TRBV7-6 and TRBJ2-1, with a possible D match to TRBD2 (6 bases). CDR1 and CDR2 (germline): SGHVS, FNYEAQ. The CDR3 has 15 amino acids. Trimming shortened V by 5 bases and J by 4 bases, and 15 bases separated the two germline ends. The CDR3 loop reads CASSPGSNKYNEQFF. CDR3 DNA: TGTGCCAGCAGCCCCGGGAGCAACAAGTACAATGAGCAGTTCTTC. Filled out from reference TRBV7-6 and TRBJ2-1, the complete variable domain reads GAGVSQSPRYKVTKRGQDVALRCDPISGHVSLYWYRQALGQGPEFLTYFNYEAQQDKSGLPNDRFSAERPEGSISTLTIQRTEQRDSAMYRCASSPGSNKYNEQFFGPGTRLTVL.

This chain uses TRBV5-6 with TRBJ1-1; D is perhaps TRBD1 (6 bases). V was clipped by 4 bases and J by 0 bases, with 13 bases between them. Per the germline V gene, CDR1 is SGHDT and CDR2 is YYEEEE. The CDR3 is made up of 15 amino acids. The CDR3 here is CASSPGGRMNTEAFF. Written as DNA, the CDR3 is TGTGCCAGCAGCCCGGGGGGGCGCATGAACACTGAAGCTTTCTTT.

DNA of the CDR3: TGTGCCAGTAGTACAGGGCGAGCAGATACGCAGTATTTT. This gives the protein CASSTGRADTQYF. The chain has TRBV19 and TRBJ2-3; tentatively, D is TRBD1 (5 bases). Germline V gene sequence: CDR1 LNHDA, CDR2 SQIVND (reference sequence). The CDR3 length is 13 residues. V lost 4 bases, J lost 4 bases, and 9 bases lay in between. Full variable domain (missing parts from reference TRBV19 and TRBJ2-3): DGGITQSPKYLFRKEGQNVTLSCEQNLNHDAMYWYRQDPGQGLRLIYYSQIVNDFQKGDIAEGYSVSREKKESFPLTVTSAQKNPTAFYLCASSTGRADTQYFGPGTRLTVL.

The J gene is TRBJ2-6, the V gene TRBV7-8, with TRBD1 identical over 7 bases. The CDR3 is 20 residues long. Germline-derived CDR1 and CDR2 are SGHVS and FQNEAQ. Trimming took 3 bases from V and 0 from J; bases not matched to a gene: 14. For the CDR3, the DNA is TGTGCCAGCAGCTTCCGCCTGGGACAGACGACGAGCTCTGGGGCCAACGTCCTGACTTTC. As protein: CASSFRLGQTTSSGANVLTF. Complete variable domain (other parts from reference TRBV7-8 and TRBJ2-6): GAGVSQSPRYKVAKRGQDVALRCDPISGHVSLFWYQQALGQGPEFLTYFQNEAQLDKSGLPSDRFFAERPEGSVSTLKIQRTQQEDSAVYLCASSFRLGQTTSSGANVLTFGAGSRLTVL.

This chain's CDR3 is CASSLRQTTGELFF. CDR3 bases: TGCGCCAGCAGCTTGCGACAGACCACCGGGGAGCTGTTTTTT. The V call is TRBV5-1, the J call TRBJ2-2; TRBD1 is a possible D gene (5 bases). Germline V lookup: CDR1 SGHRS, CDR2 YFSETQ. The V and J ends lost 1 base and 4 bases respectively, with 8 bases between them. The CDR3 has 14 amino acids.

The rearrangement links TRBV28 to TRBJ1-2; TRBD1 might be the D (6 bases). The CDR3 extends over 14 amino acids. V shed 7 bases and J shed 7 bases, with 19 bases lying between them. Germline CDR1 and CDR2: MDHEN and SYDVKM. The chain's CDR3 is CASNFLSGGGGYTF. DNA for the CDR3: TGTGCCAGCAATTTTCTGTCGGGGGGCGGTGGCTACACCTTC.

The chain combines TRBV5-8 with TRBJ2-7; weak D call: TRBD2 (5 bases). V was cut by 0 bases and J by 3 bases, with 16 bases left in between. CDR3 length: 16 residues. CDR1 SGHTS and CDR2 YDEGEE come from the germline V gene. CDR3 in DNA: TGTGCCAGCAGCTTGGGGGCTTTCGAGGGTAACTACGAGCAGTACTTC. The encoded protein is CASSLGAFEGNYEQYF.

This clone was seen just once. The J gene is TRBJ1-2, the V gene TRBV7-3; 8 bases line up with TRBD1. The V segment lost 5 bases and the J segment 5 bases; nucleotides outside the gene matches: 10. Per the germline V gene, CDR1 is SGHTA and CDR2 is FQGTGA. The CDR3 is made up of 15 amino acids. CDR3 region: CASSRSGQGVYGYTF. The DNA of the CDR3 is TGTGCCAGCAGCCGATCCGGACAGGGAGTTTATGGCTACACCTTC.